This paragraph covers one TCR beta chain sequence. This specimen belongs to a study of blood T cell repertoires in COVID-19. Background on the study: The United States, Italy and Spain supplied acute and convalescent COVID-19 samples. Nucleic acid was either cDNA or gDNA, and it came from T cells, B-cell-depleted T cells, or PBMCs.

The V end lost 8 bases, the J end lost 13 bases, and 20 bases lay between the germline ends. CDR1 is MNHEY, CDR2 SVGAGI, per germline. The length of the CDR3 is 12 residues. Methods used by the authors: For nucleated cells, counts were estimated from reference gene primer amplification. Here immunoSEQ multiplex PCR was the method, and the copy in TCRdb shows in-frame clones only, minus some. V and J calls and clone size are those listed in that table; D and trimming were worked out from the DNA. The data hold tens of thousands of clones, with around nine tenths observed a single time. The source of this sequence is a human donor in a cohort sampled during active COVID-19. The donor label of this sample is uncertain. The chain is built from TRBV6-5 and TRBJ1-1; no reliable D call. The sample consisted of peripheral blood. The CDR3 here is CASDLSNLNGFF. In DNA form, the CDR3 reads TGTGCCAGCGATCTATCGAATTTGAACGGTTTCTTT.